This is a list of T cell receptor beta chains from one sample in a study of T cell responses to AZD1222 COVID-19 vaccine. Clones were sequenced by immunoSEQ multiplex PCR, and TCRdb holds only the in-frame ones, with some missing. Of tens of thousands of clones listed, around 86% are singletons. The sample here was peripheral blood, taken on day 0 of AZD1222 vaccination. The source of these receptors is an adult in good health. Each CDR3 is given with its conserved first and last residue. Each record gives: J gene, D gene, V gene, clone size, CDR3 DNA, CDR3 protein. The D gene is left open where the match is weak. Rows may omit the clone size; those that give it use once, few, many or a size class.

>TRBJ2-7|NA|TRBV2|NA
TGTGCCAGCAGTGACTCGACATTAACAGTCGAGCAGTACTTC
CASSDSTLTVEQYF
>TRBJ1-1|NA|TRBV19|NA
TGTGCCAGTAGCACAGGGAACACTGAAGCTTTCTTT
CASSTGNTEAFF
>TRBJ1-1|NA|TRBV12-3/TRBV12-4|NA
TGTGCCAGCACCTTGGGGCTGGGGTCCGAAGCTTTCTTT
CASTLGLGSEAFF
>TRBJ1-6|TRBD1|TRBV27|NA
TGTGCCAGCAGTTTAGGCGCGGGACAGGGACTTTCACCCCTCCACTTT
CASSLGAGQGLSPLHF
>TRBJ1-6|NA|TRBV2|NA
TGTGCCAGCAGCCCAGGTGGTTCACCCCTCCACTTT
CASSPGGSPLHF
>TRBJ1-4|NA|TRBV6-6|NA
TGTGCCAGCAGTTACGTGGGCGGGATTAATGAAAAACTGTTTTTT
CASSYVGGINEKLFF
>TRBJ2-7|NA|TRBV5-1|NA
TGCGCCAGCAGCTTGGTTGGTTCAGGGTCCTACGAGCAGTACTTC
CASSLVGSGSYEQYF
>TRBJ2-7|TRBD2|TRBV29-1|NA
TGCAGCGCCCAGGCGGGAGGCTACGAGCAGTACTTC
CSAQAGGYEQYF
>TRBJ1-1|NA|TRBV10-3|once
TGTGCCATCAGTGGGAGGGGGGGAATGAACACTGAAGCTTTCTTT
CAISGRGGMNTEAFF
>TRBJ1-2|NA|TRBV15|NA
TGTGCCACCAGCAAGGACAGCCCGTCTGTTAGAGTCTATGGCTACACCTTC
CATSKDSPSVRVYGYTF
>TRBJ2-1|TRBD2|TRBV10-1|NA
TGCGCCAGCAGTGAGTCGCCTAGCGGGAGGAATGAGCAGTTCTTC
CASSESPSGRNEQFF
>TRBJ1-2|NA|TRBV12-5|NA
TGTGCTAGTGGTCCCCGGGCCACAGACTATGGCTACACCTTC
CASGPRATDYGYTF
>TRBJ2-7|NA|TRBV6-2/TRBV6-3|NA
TGTGCCAGCAGTCGACAGGCGTTCTCCTACGAGCAGTACTTC
CASSRQAFSYEQYF
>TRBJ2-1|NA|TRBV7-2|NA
TGTGCCAGCAGCCCAAGAAAGAATGAGCAGTTCTTC
CASSPRKNEQFF
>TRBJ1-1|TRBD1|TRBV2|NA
TGTGCCAGCAGTAGCCGACAGGGGGCGAACACTGAAGCTTTCTTT
CASSSRQGANTEAFF
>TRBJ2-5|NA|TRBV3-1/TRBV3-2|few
TGTGCCAGCAGCCAATTGCCTGGGGAGACCCAGTACTTC
CASSQLPGETQYF
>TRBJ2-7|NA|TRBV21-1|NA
TGTGCCAGCAGCAAATTCAGAACAGGTTGGTTCCACGAGCAGTACTTC
CASSKFRTGWFHEQYF
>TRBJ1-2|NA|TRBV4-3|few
TGCGCCAGCAGCGTACTTCGAGGGGGGGGAGGCGGCTACACCTTC
CASSVLRGGGGGYTF
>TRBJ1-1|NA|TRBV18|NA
TGTGCCAGCTCCCAAGGACAGACGAACACTGAAGCTTTCTTT
CASSQGQTNTEAFF
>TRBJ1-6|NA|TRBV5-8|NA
TGTGCCAGCAGCTTGTTGGGCAGCCACGATAATTCACCCCTCCACTTT
CASSLLGSHDNSPLHF
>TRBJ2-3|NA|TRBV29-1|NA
TGCAGCGTAAAAAAGGGGGATGGCACAGATACGCAGTATTTT
CSVKKGDGTDTQYF
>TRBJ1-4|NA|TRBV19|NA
TGTGCCAGTAGTATTGGGCAGAGTGAAAAACTGTTTTTT
CASSIGQSEKLFF
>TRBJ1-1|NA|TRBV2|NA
TGTGCCAGCAGAGTACAGGGTATGGACACTGAAGCTTTCTTT
CASRVQGMDTEAFF
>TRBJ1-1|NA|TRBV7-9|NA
TGTGCCAGCAGCTCCCCAGGGAATTGGGGCACTGAAGCTTTCTTT
CASSSPGNWGTEAFF
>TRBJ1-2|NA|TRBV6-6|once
TGTGCCAGCAGGCCTCGGGGGGGCAAAGATGGCTACACCTTC
CASRPRGGKDGYTF
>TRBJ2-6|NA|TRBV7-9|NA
TGTGCCAGCAGCGACCCCGCAACAGACTCTGGGGCCAACGTCCTGACTTTC
CASSDPATDSGANVLTF
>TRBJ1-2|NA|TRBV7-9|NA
TGTGCCAGCAGCTTACCGTGGGACAACTATGGCTACACCTTC
CASSLPWDNYGYTF
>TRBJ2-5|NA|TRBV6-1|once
TGTGCCAGCAGTGAAGGGACTCGGGGTGGGACCCAGTACTTC
CASSEGTRGGTQYF
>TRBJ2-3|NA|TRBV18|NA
TGTGCCAGCTCACCACCGGGTGGGGAGGATACGCAGTATTTT
CASSPPGGEDTQYF
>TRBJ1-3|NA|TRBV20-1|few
TGCAGTGCTAGTCCCCAGGTCAGCTCTGGAAACACCATATATTTT
CSASPQVSSGNTIYF
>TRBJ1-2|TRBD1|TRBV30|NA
TGTGCCTGGAGTGTCCCTCTCCGGGACAGGGGGCAGTTGGTCTATGGCTACACCTTC
CAWSVPLRDRGQLVYGYTF
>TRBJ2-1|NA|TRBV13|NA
TGTGCCAGCCACAACACGGCTAGACCCTACAATGAGCAGTTCTTC
CASHNTARPYNEQFF
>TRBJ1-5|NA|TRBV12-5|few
TGTGCTAGTGGTTTGGAGACGGTCCGAACCCTCAGGGGAGGCCAGCCCCAGCATTTT
CASGLETVRTLRGGQPQHF
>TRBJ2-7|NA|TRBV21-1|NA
TGTGCCAGCAGCAATTCGGGGGCAAACTACGAGCAGTACTTC
CASSNSGANYEQYF
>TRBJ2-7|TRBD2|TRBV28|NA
TGTGCCATTAGAAGAGCGGGGGAGACCTACGAGCAGTACTTC
CAIRRAGETYEQYF
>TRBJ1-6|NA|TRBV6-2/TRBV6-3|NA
TGTGCCAGCAGTTACTCGGGGGTTTCGCGGTCACCCCTCCACTTT
CASSYSGVSRSPLHF
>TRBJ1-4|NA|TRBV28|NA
TGTGCCAGCAGACCCCAGGGCCTTAATGAAAAACTGTTTTTT
CASRPQGLNEKLFF
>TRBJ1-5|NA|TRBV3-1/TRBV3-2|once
TGTGCCAGCAGCCCGAGATTGACGGGGCACAATCAGCCCCAGCATTTT
CASSPRLTGHNQPQHF
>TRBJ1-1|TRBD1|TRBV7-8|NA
TGTGCCAGCAGTTTGGACAGGGCGAGCACTGAAGCTTTCTTT
CASSLDRASTEAFF
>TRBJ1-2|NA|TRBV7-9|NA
TGTGCCAGCAGCTTGGTCGGCCAGTCGAGCTACACCTTC
CASSLVGQSSYTF
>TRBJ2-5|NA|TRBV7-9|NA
TGTGCCAGCAGCTTATTGCACCTCCAAGAGACCCAGTACTTC
CASSLLHLQETQYF
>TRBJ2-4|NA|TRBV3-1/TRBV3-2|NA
TGTGCCAGCAGCTTCCAGATGGGAGCTAGCGCTCTAGCCAAAAACATTCAGTACTTC
CASSFQMGASALAKNIQYF
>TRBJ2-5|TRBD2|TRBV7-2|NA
TGTGCCAGCAGCTTAGTTGCTAGCGGGGGAGGAAGAGAGACCCAGTACTTC
CASSLVASGGGRETQYF
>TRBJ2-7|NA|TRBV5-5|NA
TGTGCCAGCAGCCTCCTTGGCGAGCAGTACTTC
CASSLLGEQYF
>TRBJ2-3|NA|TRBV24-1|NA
TGTGCCACCAGTGATCCGACTAGCACAGATACGCAGTATTTT
CATSDPTSTDTQYF
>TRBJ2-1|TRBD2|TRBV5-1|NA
TGCGCCAGCAGCTTGTCGGGACTAGCGGGAGCGGATGAGCAGTTCTTC
CASSLSGLAGADEQFF
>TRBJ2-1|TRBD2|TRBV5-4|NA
TGTGCCAGCAGCTCGACTAGCGGGGGCGATGAGCAGTTCTTC
CASSSTSGGDEQFF
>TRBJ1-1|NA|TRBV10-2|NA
TGCGCCAGCAGGGGTGTTGGGACTGAAGCTTTCTTT
CASRGVGTEAFF
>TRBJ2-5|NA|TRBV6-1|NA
TGTGCCAGCAGTGTTTCCGTAGGCGCCAGGGCCCGGGAGACCCAGTACTTC
CASSVSVGARARETQYF